These 18 T cell receptor beta chains share one sample of origin, sequenced in a study of cytomegalovirus exposure and HLA in healthy donors. 60 Vbeta and 13 Jbeta primers were used in PCR. Data came from immunoSEQ multiplex PCR; TCRdb stores just in-frame clones and leaves some out. The sample consists of approximately 100,000 clones, 60% to 85% of them appearing once. What was sequenced was PBMCs. All receptors derive from a woman in her forties in good health and CMV-seropositive.

This chain's CDR3 is CASSYRQGTSTDTQYF. The CDR3 bases are TGTGCCAGCAGCTACCGACAGGGGACTAGCACAGATACGCAGTATTTT. The rearrangement links TRBV9 to TRBJ2-3; 8 bases fit TRBD1. The CDR3 has 16 residues. CDR1 is SGDLS and CDR2 is YYNGEE in the germline V gene. Trimming cost V 4 bases and J 0 bases; bases outside gene matches: 7. Complete variable domain (other parts from reference TRBV9 and TRBJ2-3): DSGVTQTPKHLITATGQRVTLRCSPRSGDLSVYWYQQSLDQGLQFLIQYYNGEERAKGNILERFSAQQFPDLHSELNLSSLELGDSALYFCASSYRQGTSTDTQYFGPGTRLTVL.

This clone was observed a handful of times. The chain uses TRBV4-2 and TRBJ1-1, with 7 bases that match TRBD1. The junction had 6 bases not matched to a gene; V was cut back by 4 bases and J by 1 base. The germline V gene has CDR1 LGHNA and CDR2 YNFKEQ. This CDR3 has 15 amino acids. CDR3 sequence: CASSPTGTANTEAFF. The CDR3 DNA sequence: TGTGCCAGCAGCCCGACCGGGACAGCGAACACTGAAGCTTTCTTT.

The rearrangement uses TRBV6-6 and TRBJ2-5; TRBD2 might be the D (6 bases). This CDR3 region has 13 residues. Trimming took 5 bases from V and 2 from J, leaving 9 bases between them. Germline V gene lookup returns CDR1 MNHNY and CDR2 SVGAGI (reference sequence). This CDR3 reads CASSPRGQETQYF. The CDR3 DNA follows: TGTGCCAGCAGTCCCCGGGGGCAAGAGACCCAGTACTTC.

The V gene is TRBV6-6, the J gene TRBJ1-2; 7 bases line up with TRBD1. The J segment lost 8 bases and the V segment lost 6 bases, leaving 9 bases of the junction unmatched. Germline V gives CDR1 MNHNY, CDR2 SVGAGI (reference sequence). CDR3 length: 13 residues. This CDR3 reads CASSLDREYGYTF. Here the CDR3 DNA reads TGTGCCAGCAGCCTCGACAGGGAATACGGCTACACCTTC.

Notes on this clone: A junction end diverges from the germline sequence, so it may reflect a read error. The chain employs TRBV2 and TRBJ2-3; 9 bases match TRBD2. The germline V gene encodes CDR1 SNHLY and CDR2 FYNNEI. The CDR3 has 16 residues. The CDR3 protein is CASIGPFSGGTYTQYF. DNA for the CDR3: TGTGCCAGCATAGGACCTTTTAGCGGGGGCACATATACGCAGTATTTT. The full variable domain, with the rest looked up from reference TRBV2 and TRBJ2-3, is EPEVTQTPSHQVTQMGQEVILRCVPISNHLYFYWYRQILGQKVEFLVSFYNNEISEKSEIFDDQFSVERPDGSNFTLKIRSTKLEDSAMYFCASIGPFSGGTYTQYFGPGTRLTVL.

The chain uses TRBV5-1 and TRBJ2-3, with D possibly matching TRBD2 (7 bases). The CDR3 spans 16 residues. CDR1 is SGHRS, CDR2 YFSETQ, per germline. The germline V and J ends were trimmed by 4 bases and 1 base, with 16 bases remaining between them. The DNA for the CDR3 is TGCGCCAGCAGCGGCGTACCGGGGGGCGGCACAGATACGCAGTATTTT. Its translation is CASSGVPGGGTDTQYF.

The chain combines TRBV4-2 with TRBJ2-1; TRBD2 matches at 12 bases. In germline, CDR1 is LGHNA, CDR2 YNFKEQ. V lost 4 bases, J lost 4 bases, and 20 bases stayed unmatched. The length of the CDR3 is 21 residues. The CDR3, as DNA: TGTGCCAGCAGCCCCCTGAAGGGAACTAGCGGGGGGACCCATGATTACAATGAGCAGTTCTTC. This codes for CASSPLKGTSGGTHDYNEQFF.

The rearrangement joins TRBV4-2 to TRBJ2-7, with D possibly being TRBD2 (6 bases). The germline gives CDR1 LGHNA, CDR2 YNFKEQ. Trimming removed 1 base from V and 4 bases from J, with 14 bases in between. The CDR3 contains 15 residues. The CDR3 sequence is CASSQVPGGAYEQYF. The DNA for the CDR3 is TGTGCCAGCAGCCAAGTCCCCGGGGGAGCGTACGAGCAGTACTTC.

This chain joins TRBV30 and TRBJ2-3, with 11 nucleotides matching TRBD2. CDR3 length: 15 residues. The junction had 0 bases not matched to a gene; V was cut back by 1 base and J by 0 bases. Germline V gene data show CDR1 as GTSNPN and CDR2 as SVGIG (reference sequence). This CDR3 is CAWSGLAGSTDTQYF. The CDR3 coding sequence is TGTGCCTGGAGTGGACTAGCGGGGAGCACAGATACGCAGTATTTT.

The chain couples TRBV10-3 to TRBJ1-5, with a tentative D call TRBD1 (5 bases). The V end was cut by 9 bases, the J end by 6 bases, with 15 bases between. CDR3 size: 13 residues. Germline V gene sequence: CDR1 ENHRY, CDR2 SYGVKD. The CDR3 DNA is TGTGCCATTCAGGGAGGCAGCGGTCAGCCCCAGCATTTT. Translating it yields CAIQGGSGQPQHF.

The rearrangement joins TRBV4-1 to TRBJ1-1; the match to TRBD1 covers 7 bases. Germline V lookup: CDR1 MGHRA, CDR2 YSYEKL. The CDR3 spans 15 residues. V shed 4 bases and J 5 bases; nucleotides not matched to a gene: 10. The CDR3 DNA reads as TGCGCCAGCAGCCCCCACGACAGGGAGAGAACTGAAGCTTTCTTT. Its protein product is CASSPHDRERTEAFF.

The J gene is TRBJ1-1, the V gene TRBV2; 7 nucleotides line up with TRBD1. V gave up 6 bases and J gave up 4 bases; unmatched junction bases: 5. CDR3 length: 13 residues. The germline V gene encodes CDR1 SNHLY and CDR2 FYNNEI. CDR3 coding DNA: TGTGCCAGCAGAATCGCAGGGGGCACTGAAGCTTTCTTT. It yields the protein CASRIAGGTEAFF.

The rearrangement uses TRBV5-1 and TRBJ1-1; the match to TRBD1 covers 7 bases. The CDR3 totals 16 residues. The V and J ends lost 6 bases and 0 bases, in that order; junction bases with no gene match: 11. Germline V gene lookup returns CDR1 SGHRS and CDR2 YFSETQ. The CDR3 coding sequence is TGCGCCAGCACCTATTCCGGGACAGCGTTGAACACTGAAGCTTTCTTT. This sequence encodes CASTYSGTALNTEAFF.

This clone was seen only a few times. This chain uses TRBV10-3 with TRBJ2-7; a possible D gene is TRBD1 (7 bases). Deletions cut 6 bases from V and 3 bases from J, with 21 bases between. Looked up from germline, CDR1 is ENHRY and CDR2 is SYGVKD. This CDR3 has 16 residues. In nucleotides, the CDR3 is TGTGCCATCAGACAACAGGGGTCCGGGGGCCGCTACGAGCAGTACTTC. As protein: CAIRQQGSGGRYEQYF.

The rearrangement links TRBV2 to TRBJ2-7; a possible D gene is TRBD2 (6 bases). Trimming shortened V by 10 bases and J by 0 bases, and 13 bases separated the two germline ends. This CDR3 comprises 13 residues. Germline CDR1 SNHLY, CDR2 FYNNEI. CDR3 residues: CATSFGSSYEQYF. CDR3 bases: TGTGCCACCTCTTTCGGGAGCTCCTACGAGCAGTACTTC. The variable domain in full, completed from reference TRBV2 and TRBJ2-7, reads EPEVTQTPSHQVTQMGQEVILRCVPISNHLYFYWYRQILGQKVEFLVSFYNNEISEKSEIFDDQFSVERPDGSNFTLKIRSTKLEDSAMYFCATSFGSSYEQYFGPGTRLTVT.

This clone was picked up one time. The V call is TRBV15, the J call TRBJ1-5, with TRBD1 matching over 9 bases. V lost 3 bases, J lost 3 bases, and 12 bases stayed unmatched. Germline CDR1 is LNHNV and CDR2 is YYDKDF (reference sequence). The CDR3 is 18 residues long. For the CDR3, the DNA is TGTGCCACCAGCAGCGATAGGACAGGGGCAGGGGTCAATCAGCCCCAGCATTTT. As protein: CATSSDRTGAGVNQPQHF.

J is TRBJ1-3 and V is TRBV18; D gene ambiguous. Trimming removed 3 bases at V and 0 bases at J, with 12 bases between. The germline gives CDR1 KGHSH, CDR2 LQKENI. The CDR3 runs 16 residues. This CDR3 reads CASSPVDSSSGNTIYF. The CDR3 coding sequence is TGTGCCAGCTCACCCGTGGACTCAAGCTCTGGAAACACCATATATTTT.

This chain uses TRBV10-3 with TRBJ2-3, with D perhaps matching TRBD1 (6 bases). CDR3 size: 14 residues. Germline V gives CDR1 ENHRY, CDR2 SYGVKD. The V and J ends lost 3 bases and 4 bases respectively, with 11 bases between them. The CDR3 sequence is CAISEQGRADTQYF. The CDR3 DNA is TGTGCCATCAGTGAACAGGGTCGTGCAGATACGCAGTATTTT.